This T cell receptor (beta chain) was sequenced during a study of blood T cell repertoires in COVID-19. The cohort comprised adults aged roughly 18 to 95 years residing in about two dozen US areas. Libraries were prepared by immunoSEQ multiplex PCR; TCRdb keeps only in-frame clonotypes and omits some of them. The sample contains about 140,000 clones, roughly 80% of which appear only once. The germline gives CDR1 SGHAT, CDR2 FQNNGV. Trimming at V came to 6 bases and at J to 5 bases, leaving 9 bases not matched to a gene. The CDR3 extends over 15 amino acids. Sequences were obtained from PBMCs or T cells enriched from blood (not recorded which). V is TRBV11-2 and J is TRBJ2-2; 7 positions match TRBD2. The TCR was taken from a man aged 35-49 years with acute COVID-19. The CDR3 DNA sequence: TGTGCCAGCAGTTCCTTGGGAGGGTGGACCGGGGAGCTGTTTTTT. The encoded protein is CASSSLGGWTGELFF.